This T cell receptor beta chain comes out of a study of cytomegalovirus exposure and HLA in healthy donors. Study-wide context: The roughly 120 validation repertoires and the roughly 670 first-cohort repertoires shared a platform, a later analysis reported.

This CDR3 has 14 amino acids. Germline assignment: CDR1 SGHRS and CDR2 YFSETQ. V shed 2 bases, J shed 6 bases, and the junction held 8 bases outside the gene matches. TCRdb keeps only in-frame clones here, not all; method: immunoSEQ multiplex PCR. The sample has some 140,000 clones; about 88% are singletons. The sequencing sample was made of PBMCs. This TCR was sampled from a man in his late teens or twenties in good health and CMV-seropositive. The chain has TRBV5-1 and TRBJ2-7, with 7 bases lining up with TRBD1. This CDR3 is CASSLADRAPEQYF. The CDR3 DNA reads as TGCGCCAGCAGCTTAGCCGACAGGGCCCCCGAGCAGTACTTC.